These 14 T cell receptor beta chains share one sample of origin, sequenced in a study of shared clonotypes between healthy human individuals. The data were produced by immunoSEQ multiplex PCR, yet TCRdb's version contains in-frame clones alone and is incomplete. Counted here are 2 million to 2.5 million clones, approximately 95% occurring once; the ten biggest clones make up over 0.1%. Sequenced input: naive CD4+ T cells sorted from blood. Subset specified: CD45RA+ positively selected. The receptor set was obtained from a man aged 18 to 29 in good health.

About this clone itself: The CDR3 carries no conserved terminal phenylalanine or tryptophan, so it likely arises from a read error. This chain connects TRBV4-1 to TRBJ1-2; D is perhaps TRBD1 (5 bases). The CDR3 has 16 amino acids. V was clipped by 0 bases and J by 5 bases, with 16 bases between them. Germline V gene data show CDR1 as MGHRA and CDR2 as YSYEKL. The CDR3, as DNA: TGCGCCAGCAGCCAAGATGTCCAGGGCTTAGGGTATGGCTACACCTCC. Amino acids: CASSQDVQGLGYGYTS.

The chain carries TRBV30 and TRBJ2-7, with TRBD2 as a possible D gene (7 bases). The CDR3 loop spans 12 amino acids. Between the trimmed V and J ends, which lost 4 bases and 7 bases, there was a span of 14 bases. Germline loops: CDR1 GTSNPN, CDR2 SVGIG (reference sequence). The CDR3 reads CAWTPGGREQYF. As DNA, the CDR3 is TGTGCCTGGACCCCGGGGGGCCGGGAGCAGTACTTC.

The CDR3 bases are TGTGCCAGCAGTGAGGGGACATTGAGCTACACCTTC. This translates into CASSEGTLSYTF. The gene calls are TRBV6-1 and TRBJ1-2; D is perhaps TRBD1 (6 bases). This CDR3 comprises 12 residues. Trimming shortened V by 3 bases and J by 9 bases, and 11 bases separated the two germline ends. Per germline, CDR1 MNHNS and CDR2 SASEGT.

The gene calls are TRBV7-2 and TRBJ1-1; 7 positions agree with TRBD1. Germline values: CDR1 SGHTA, CDR2 FQGNSA. The junction had 5 bases not matched to a gene; V was cut back by 3 bases and J by 4 bases. The length of the CDR3 is 14 residues. In nucleotides, the CDR3 is TGTGCCAGCAGCTTGACAGGGTACAGCACTGAAGCTTTCTTT. It yields the protein CASSLTGYSTEAFF.

V gene TRBV11-2 combines with J gene TRBJ1-2; D is uncertain. This CDR3 has 13 amino acids. With 1 base removed from V and 2 bases from J, the gap between germline ends came to 5 bases. Germline V lookup: CDR1 SGHAT, CDR2 FQNNGV. CDR3 residues: CASSLAQNYGYTF. The CDR3 DNA reads TGTGCCAGCAGCTTAGCCCAGAACTATGGCTACACCTTC.

On this clone itself: Other DNA sequences in the sample encode the same CDR3. The chain employs TRBV6-4 and TRBJ1-1; D is perhaps TRBD1 (5 bases). V was clipped by 0 bases and J by 5 bases, with 7 bases between them. This CDR3 has 13 residues. The germline V gene has CDR1 MRHNA and CDR2 SNTAGT. The CDR3 region is CASSDSGGTEAFF. CDR3 in DNA: TGTGCCAGCAGTGACTCGGGGGGTACTGAAGCTTTCTTT.

The chain is built from TRBV7-2 and TRBJ2-3; either TRBD1 or TRBD2 may supply D (5 bases each). Germline CDR1 reads SGHTA; CDR2 reads FQGNSA. There are 16 residues in the CDR3. V gave up 1 base and J gave up 1 base, with 12 bases separating them. The CDR3 coding sequence is TGTGCCAGCAGCTTAGGTATTCGGGACCGCACAGATACGCAGTATTTT. This codes for CASSLGIRDRTDTQYF.

Details on this clone: The sample contains more than one DNA sequence encoding this CDR3. The chain joins TRBV5-1 to TRBJ2-2; 7 bases fit TRBD1. V shed 4 bases, J shed 0 bases, and the junction held 3 bases outside the gene matches. Germline loops: CDR1 SGHRS, CDR2 YFSETQ. The CDR3 is 15 amino acids. As DNA, the CDR3 is TGCGCCAGCAGCCTAGACAGGGCGAACACCGGGGAGCTGTTTTTT. It codes for CASSLDRANTGELFF.

This clone occurred once. Other nucleotide sequences from this sample produce the same CDR3. V is TRBV5-1 and J is TRBJ2-7; 8 bases align to TRBD1. CDR3 length: 12 residues. The J segment lost 4 bases and the V segment lost 4 bases, leaving 1 base of the junction unmatched. Germline V gene sequence: CDR1 SGHRS, CDR2 YFSETQ. CDR3 sequence reads: CASSTGGYEQYF. As DNA, the CDR3 is TGCGCCAGCAGCACAGGGGGGTACGAGCAGTACTTC.

V and J are TRBV2 and TRBJ1-2, with 8 positions matching TRBD1. V lost 6 bases to trimming and J lost 5 bases; unmatched junction nucleotides: 8. CDR3 length equals 14 residues. Germline loops: CDR1 SNHLY, CDR2 FYNNEI. CDR3 region: CASSNGQGRYGYTF. Here the CDR3 DNA reads TGTGCCAGCAGCAACGGACAGGGCCGGTATGGCTACACCTTC.

This chain joins TRBV5-1 and TRBJ1-2; 7 nucleotides align to TRBD1. Germline loops: CDR1 SGHRS, CDR2 YFSETQ. This CDR3 is 16 amino acids long. J gave up 1 base and V 4 bases, and 10 bases lay outside the gene matches. The CDR3 loop reads CASSQTGTASNYGYTF. The CDR3 DNA follows: TGCGCCAGCAGCCAAACCGGGACAGCAAGTAACTATGGCTACACCTTC.

The gene calls are TRBV7-9 and TRBJ2-3; tentatively, D is TRBD2 (6 bases). With 4 bases removed from V and 0 bases from J, the gap between germline ends came to 8 bases. The CDR3 has 14 amino acids. Germline CDR1 is SEHNR and CDR2 is FQNEAQ (reference sequence). CDR3: CASSWGTSTDTQYF. The CDR3, as DNA: TGTGCCAGCAGCTGGGGGACTAGCACAGATACGCAGTATTTT.

The genes are TRBV27 and TRBJ1-2; 9 bases line up with TRBD1. The CDR3 has 17 residues. Germline CDR1 MNHEY, CDR2 SMNVEV (reference sequence). The J segment lost 4 bases and the V segment lost 1 base, leaving 10 bases of the junction unmatched. The CDR3 region is CASSLLGTGTLLYGYTF. CDR3 nucleotide sequence: TGTGCCAGCAGTTTATTAGGGACAGGGACCCTACTCTATGGCTACACCTTC.

The chain combines TRBV11-2 with TRBJ1-6; the match to TRBD1 covers 8 bases. The CDR3 runs to 14 residues. The V segment lost 1 base and the J segment 7 bases; nucleotides outside the gene matches: 0. Germline values: CDR1 SGHAT, CDR2 FQNNGV. The CDR3 here is CASSLGTGNSPLHF. The CDR3 DNA reads as TGTGCCAGCAGCTTAGGGACAGGGAATTCACCCCTCCACTTT.